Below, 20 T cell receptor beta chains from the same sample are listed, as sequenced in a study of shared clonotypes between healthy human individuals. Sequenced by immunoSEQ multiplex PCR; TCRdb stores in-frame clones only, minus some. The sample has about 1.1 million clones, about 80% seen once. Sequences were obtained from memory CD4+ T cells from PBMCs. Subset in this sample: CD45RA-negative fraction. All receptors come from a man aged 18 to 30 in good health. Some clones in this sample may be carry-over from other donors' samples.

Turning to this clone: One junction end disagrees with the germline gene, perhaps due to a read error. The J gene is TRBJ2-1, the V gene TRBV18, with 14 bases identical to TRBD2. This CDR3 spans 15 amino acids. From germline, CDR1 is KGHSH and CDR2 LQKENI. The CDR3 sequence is CANSPTGTSGREQFF. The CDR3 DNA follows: TGTGCCAACTCACCTACTGGGACTAGCGGGAGAGAGCAGTTCTTC.

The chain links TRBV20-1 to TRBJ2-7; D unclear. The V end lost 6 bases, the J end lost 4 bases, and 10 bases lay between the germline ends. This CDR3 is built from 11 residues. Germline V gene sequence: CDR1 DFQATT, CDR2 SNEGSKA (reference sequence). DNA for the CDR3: TGCAGTGCCAAGAACCGGTACGAGCAGTACTTC. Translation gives CSAKNRYEQYF.

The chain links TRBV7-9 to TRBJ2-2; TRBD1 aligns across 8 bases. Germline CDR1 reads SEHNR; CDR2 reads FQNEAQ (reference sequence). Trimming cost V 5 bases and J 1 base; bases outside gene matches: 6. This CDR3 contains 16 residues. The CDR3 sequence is CASSDSGQVNTGELFF. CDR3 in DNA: TGTGCCAGCAGCGATTCGGGACAGGTGAACACCGGGGAGCTGTTTTTT. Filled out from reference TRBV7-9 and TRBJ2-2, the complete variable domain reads DTGVSQNPRHKITKRGQNVTFRCDPISEHNRLYWYRQTLGQGPEFLTYFQNEAQLEKSRLLSDRFSAERPKGSFSTLEIQRTEQGDSAMYLCASSDSGQVNTGELFFGEGSRLTVL.

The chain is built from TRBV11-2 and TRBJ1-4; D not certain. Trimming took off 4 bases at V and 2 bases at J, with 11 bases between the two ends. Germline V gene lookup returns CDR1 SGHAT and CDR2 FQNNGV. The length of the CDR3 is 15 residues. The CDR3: CASSSQGWTNEKLFF. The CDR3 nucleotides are TGTGCCAGCAGCTCCCAAGGGTGGACTAATGAAAAACTGTTTTTT.

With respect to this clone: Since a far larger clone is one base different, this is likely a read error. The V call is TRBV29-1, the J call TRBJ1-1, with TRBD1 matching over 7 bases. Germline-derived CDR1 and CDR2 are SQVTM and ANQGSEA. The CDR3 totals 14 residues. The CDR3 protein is CSVEGQGRYTGAFF. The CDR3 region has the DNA TGCAGCGTTGAAGGACAGGGCAGGTACACTGGAGCTTTCTTT.

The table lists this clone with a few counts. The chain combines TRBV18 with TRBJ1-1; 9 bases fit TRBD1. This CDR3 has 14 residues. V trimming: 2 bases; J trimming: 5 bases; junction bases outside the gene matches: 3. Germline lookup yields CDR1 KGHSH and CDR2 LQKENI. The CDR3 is CASSPGTGWTEAFF. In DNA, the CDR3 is TGTGCCAGCTCACCAGGGACAGGGTGGACTGAAGCTTTCTTT.

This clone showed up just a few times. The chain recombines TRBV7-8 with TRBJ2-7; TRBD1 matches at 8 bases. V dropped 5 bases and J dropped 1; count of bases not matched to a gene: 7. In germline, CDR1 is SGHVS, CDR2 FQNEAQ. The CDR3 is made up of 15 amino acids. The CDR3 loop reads CASSPPGQASYEQYF. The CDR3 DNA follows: TGTGCCAGCAGCCCTCCGGGACAGGCGTCCTACGAGCAGTACTTC.

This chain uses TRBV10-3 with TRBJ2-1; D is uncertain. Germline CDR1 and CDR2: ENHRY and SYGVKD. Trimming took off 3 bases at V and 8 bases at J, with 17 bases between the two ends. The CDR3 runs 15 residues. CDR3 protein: CAISDQRSYRYEQFF. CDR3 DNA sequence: TGTGCCATCAGTGATCAACGCTCCTATAGGTATGAGCAGTTCTTC.

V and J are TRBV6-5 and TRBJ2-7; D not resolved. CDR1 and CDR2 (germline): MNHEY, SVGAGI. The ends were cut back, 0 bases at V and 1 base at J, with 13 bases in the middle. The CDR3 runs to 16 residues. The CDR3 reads CASSYSIGLGSYEQYF. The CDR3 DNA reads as TGTGCCAGCAGTTACTCGATAGGGCTGGGGTCCTACGAGCAGTACTTC.

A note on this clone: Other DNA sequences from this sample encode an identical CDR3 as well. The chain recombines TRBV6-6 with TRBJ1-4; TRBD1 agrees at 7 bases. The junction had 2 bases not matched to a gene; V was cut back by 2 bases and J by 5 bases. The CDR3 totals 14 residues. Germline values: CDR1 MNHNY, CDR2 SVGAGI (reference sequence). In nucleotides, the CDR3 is TGTGCCAGCAGTTACGGCAGGGGGAATGAAAAACTGTTTTTT. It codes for CASSYGRGNEKLFF.

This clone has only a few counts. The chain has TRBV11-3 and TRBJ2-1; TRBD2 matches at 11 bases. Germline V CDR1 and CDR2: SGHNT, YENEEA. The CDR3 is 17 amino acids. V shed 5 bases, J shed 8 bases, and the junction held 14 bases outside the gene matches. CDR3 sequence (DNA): TGTGCCAGCAGCCCCGGGACTAGCGGCCACCCGGCGGATGAGCAGTTCTTC. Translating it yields CASSPGTSGHPADEQFF. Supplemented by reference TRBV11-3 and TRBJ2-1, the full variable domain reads EAGVVQSPRYKIIEKKQPVAFWCNPISGHNTLYWYLQNLGQGPELLIRYENEEAVDDSQLPKDRFSAERLKGVDSTLKIQPAELGDSAVYLCASSPGTSGHPADEQFFGPGTRLTVL.

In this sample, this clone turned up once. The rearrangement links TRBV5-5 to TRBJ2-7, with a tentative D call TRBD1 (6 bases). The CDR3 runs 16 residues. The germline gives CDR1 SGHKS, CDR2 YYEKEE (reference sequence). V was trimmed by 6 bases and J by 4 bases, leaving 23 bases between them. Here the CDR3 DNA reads TGTGCCAGCACCCTAACTTCCGGGACACCGACGTACGAGCAGTACTTC. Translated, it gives CASTLTSGTPTYEQYF.

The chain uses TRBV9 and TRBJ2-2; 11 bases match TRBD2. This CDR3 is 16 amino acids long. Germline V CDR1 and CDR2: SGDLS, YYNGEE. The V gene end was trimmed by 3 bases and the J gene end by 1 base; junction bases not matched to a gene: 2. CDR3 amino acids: CASSAGLAENTGELFF. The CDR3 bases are TGTGCCAGCAGCGCGGGACTAGCGGAGAACACCGGGGAGCTGTTTTTT. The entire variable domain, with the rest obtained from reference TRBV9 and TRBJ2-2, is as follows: DSGVTQTPKHLITATGQRVTLRCSPRSGDLSVYWYQQSLDQGLQFLIQYYNGEERAKGNILERFSAQQFPDLHSELNLSSLELGDSALYFCASSAGLAENTGELFFGEGSRLTVL.

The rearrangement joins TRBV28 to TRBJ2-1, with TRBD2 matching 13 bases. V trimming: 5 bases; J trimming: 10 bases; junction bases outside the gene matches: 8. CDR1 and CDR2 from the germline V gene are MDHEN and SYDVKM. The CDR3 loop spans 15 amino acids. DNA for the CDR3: TGTGCCAGCAGTCCGACTAGCGGGAGGCTCGGAGAGCAGTTCTTC. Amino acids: CASSPTSGRLGEQFF.

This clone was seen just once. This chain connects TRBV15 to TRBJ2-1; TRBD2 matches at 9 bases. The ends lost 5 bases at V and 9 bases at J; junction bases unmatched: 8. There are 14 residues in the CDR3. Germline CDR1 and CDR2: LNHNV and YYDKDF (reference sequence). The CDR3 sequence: CATSPPGTSFEQFF. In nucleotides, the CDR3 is TGTGCCACCAGCCCCCCAGGGACTAGCTTTGAGCAGTTCTTC.

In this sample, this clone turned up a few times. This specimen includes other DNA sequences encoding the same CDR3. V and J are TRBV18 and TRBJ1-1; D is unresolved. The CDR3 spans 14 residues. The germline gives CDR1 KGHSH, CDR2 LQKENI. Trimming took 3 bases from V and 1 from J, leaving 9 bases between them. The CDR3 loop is CASSPIEGNTEAFF. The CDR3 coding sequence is TGTGCCAGCTCACCGATAGAGGGGAACACTGAAGCTTTCTTT.

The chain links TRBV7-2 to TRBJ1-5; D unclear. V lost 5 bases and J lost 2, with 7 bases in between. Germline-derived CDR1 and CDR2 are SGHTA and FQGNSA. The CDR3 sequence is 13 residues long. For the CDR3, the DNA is TGTGCCAGCAGCATTCAAGGCAATCAGCCCCAGCATTTT. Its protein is CASSIQGNQPQHF.

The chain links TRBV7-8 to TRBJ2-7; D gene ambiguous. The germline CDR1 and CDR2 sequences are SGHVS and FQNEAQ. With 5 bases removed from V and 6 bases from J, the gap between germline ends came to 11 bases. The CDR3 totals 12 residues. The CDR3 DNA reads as TGTGCCAGCAGCCCCAGAGATGGCGAGCAGTACTTC. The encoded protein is CASSPRDGEQYF. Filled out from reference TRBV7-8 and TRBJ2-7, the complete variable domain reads GAGVSQSPRYKVAKRGQDVALRCDPISGHVSLFWYQQALGQGPEFLTYFQNEAQLDKSGLPSDRFFAERPEGSVSTLKIQRTQQEDSAVYLCASSPRDGEQYFGPGTRLTVT.

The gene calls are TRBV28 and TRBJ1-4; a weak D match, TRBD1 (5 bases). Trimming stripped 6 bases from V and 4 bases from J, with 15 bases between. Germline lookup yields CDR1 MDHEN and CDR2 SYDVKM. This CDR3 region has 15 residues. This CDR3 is CASSPGGWRNEKLFF. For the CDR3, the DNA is TGTGCCAGCAGCCCGGGGGGGTGGCGTAATGAAAAACTGTTTTTT.

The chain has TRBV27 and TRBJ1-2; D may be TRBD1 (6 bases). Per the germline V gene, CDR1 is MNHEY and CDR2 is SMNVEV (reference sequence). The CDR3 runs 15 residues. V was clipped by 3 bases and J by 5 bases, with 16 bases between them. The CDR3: CASSFVLGGRYGYTF. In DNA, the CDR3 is TGTGCCAGCAGTTTCGTTCTCGGGGGGCGGTATGGCTACACCTTC.